The 13 T cell receptor beta chains in this list originate from one sample, sequenced in a study of identical twins listed by TCRdb under 2016. Library prep was done by 5' RACE. This sample was sequenced with an Illumina HiSeq 2000. TCRdb trimmed public reads at Q25 via fastp, called clones via MiXCR and kept in-frame beta chains. Records with the same CDR3 protein are collapsed into one entry carrying the most frequent genes and DNA. This sample lists 640,000 or so distinct CDR3 sequences; 5.5% to 6.5% were detected once. The ten biggest clones cover roughly 1.8% of the sample. Sequencing was carried out using naive T cells sorted from blood. What the cell subset or site label conveys for this sample: cells isolated with a human naive T-cell isolation kit. The origin of the receptors is a man aged 18 to 30 in good health.

Details on this clonotype: With a much larger clone just one base away, this may be a read error. This chain links TRBV20-1 with TRBJ2-3; TRBD2 matches at 10 bases. Germline CDR1 reads DFQATT; CDR2 reads SNEGSKA (reference sequence). The CDR3 has 15 residues. The CDR3 region has the DNA TGCAGTGCTAGCCCTCTAGCGGGAGTCACAGATTCGCAGTATTTT. This sequence encodes CSASPLAGVTDSQYF.

This clonotype has ten or more counts. This chain links TRBV7-6 with TRBJ2-1; 11 bases fit TRBD2. Trimming took 2 bases from V and 5 from J; bases not matched to a gene: 8. The CDR3 is 17 residues long. Per the germline V gene, CDR1 is SGHVS and CDR2 is FNYEAQ. The CDR3 nucleotides read TGTGCCAGCAGCTTAAGGGCGGGACTAGCGGAGAACAATGAGCAGTTCTTC. It yields the protein CASSLRAGLAENNEQFF.

This clonotype was seen more than once but under ten times. This chain links TRBV5-1 with TRBJ2-1; D possibly corresponds to TRBD2 (5 bases). The CDR3 is 16 residues long. The germline CDR1 and CDR2 sequences are SGHRS and YFSETQ. Deletions cut 6 bases from V and 0 bases from J, with 16 bases between. The CDR3 loop is CASTEASTSSYNEQFF. CDR3 bases: TGCGCCAGCACGGAGGCTTCTACAAGCTCCTACAATGAGCAGTTCTTC.

The rearrangement links TRBV10-2 to TRBJ2-1; D is perhaps TRBD1 (6 bases). This CDR3 contains 16 residues. CDR1 WSHSY and CDR2 SAAADI come from the germline V gene. V gave up 4 bases and J gave up 0 bases, with 13 bases separating them. The CDR3 is CASSGPQGSSYNEQFF. The DNA of the CDR3 is TGCGCCAGCAGTGGCCCCCAGGGGAGCTCCTACAATGAGCAGTTCTTC.

There are a few counts of this clonotype. This chain connects TRBV25-1 to TRBJ2-1; perhaps D is TRBD1 or TRBD2 (6 bases each). The CDR3 covers 19 residues. Germline V gives CDR1 MGHDK, CDR2 SYGVNS. Deletions cut 6 bases from V and 1 base from J, with 25 bases between. CDR3 in amino acids: CASSLGGIVTGKSYNEQFF. The CDR3 DNA follows: TGTGCCAGCAGCCTAGGGGGGATAGTCACCGGAAAGTCCTACAATGAGCAGTTCTTC.

The chain links TRBV5-1 to TRBJ2-3; 7 bases align to TRBD1. There are 16 residues in the CDR3. J was trimmed by 3 bases and V by 4 bases; bases with no gene match: 11. CDR1 and CDR2 (germline): SGHRS, YFSETQ. The CDR3 DNA sequence: TGCGCCAGCAGCCCCTCCGACAGGGTTGTAACAGATACGCAGTATTTT. Its translation is CASSPSDRVVTDTQYF. Full variable domain (outside the CDR3, taken from reference TRBV5-1 and TRBJ2-3): KAGVTQTPRYLIKTRGQQVTLSCSPISGHRSVSWYQQTPGQGLQFLFEYFSETQRNKGNFPGRFSGRQFSNSRSEMNVSTLELGDSALYLCASSPSDRVVTDTQYFGPGTRLTVL.

This clonotype was detected ten times or more. V and J are TRBV20-1 and TRBJ2-2; D is unclear. Germline CDR1 is DFQATT and CDR2 is SNEGSKA (reference sequence). The ends were cut back, 2 bases at V and 0 bases at J, with 7 bases in the middle. The CDR3 loop spans 14 amino acids. CDR3 region: CSARSIANTGELFF. The CDR3 region has the DNA TGCAGTGCTAGATCTATTGCGAACACCGGGGAGCTGTTTTTT.

With respect to this clonotype: The junction departs from germline at one end; a sequencing error may be responsible. This chain connects TRBV6-1 to TRBJ1-2; maybe TRBD1 (6 bases). From germline, CDR1 is MNHNS and CDR2 SASEGT. The CDR3 totals 14 residues. The DNA for the CDR3 is TGTGCCAGCAATGAATCTGTGCAGGGGAGTGGCTACACCTTC. Protein: CASNESVQGSGYTF.

There are many counts of this clonotype. The chain combines TRBV6-5 with TRBJ1-2; D call uncertain. V gave up 5 bases and J gave up 3 bases, with 13 bases separating them. The CDR3 spans 14 residues. Germline CDR1 MNHEY, CDR2 SVGAGI. CDR3 amino acids: CASSTRGGDYGYTF. The CDR3 region has the DNA TGTGCCAGCAGTACTCGTGGAGGAGACTATGGCTACACCTTC.

This rearrangement joins TRBV11-2 to TRBJ2-1; D is perhaps TRBD2 (6 bases). Trimming removed 1 base at V and 3 bases at J, with 13 bases between. CDR1 and CDR2 (germline): SGHAT, FQNNGV. The CDR3 totals 16 residues. In DNA form, the CDR3 reads TGTGCCAGCAGCTTAGTCGGCGGGACCAACTACAATGAGCAGTTCTTC. It translates to CASSLVGGTNYNEQFF.

There are many counts of this clonotype. An end of the junction differs from the germline gene, which may be a read error. This chain uses TRBV12-3 or TRBV12-4 with TRBJ2-7; 9 bases match TRBD1. The CDR3 contains 12 residues. The CDR3 region is CASSRTGVEQYF. For the CDR3, the DNA is TGCGCCAGCAGCAGGACAGGGGTCGAGCAGTACTTC.

This clonotype has ten or more counts. V gene TRBV12-3 or TRBV12-4 combines with J gene TRBJ2-1; 7 bases are shared with TRBD2. The V and J ends lost 2 bases and 5 bases, in that order; junction bases with no gene match: 15. The CDR3 length is 18 residues. DNA for the CDR3: TGTGCCAGCAGTTTACCCCGCCAACTAGCGCCTAAGGACAATGAGCAGTTCTTC. Its translation: CASSLPRQLAPKDNEQFF.

This clonotype was recorded a few times. The DNA of the CDR3 is TGTGCCAGCAGCTTAGATGGTCAGAAAGTGGGTGAGCAGTTCTTC. Encoded protein: CASSLDGQKVGEQFF. This chain links TRBV11-2 with TRBJ2-1; unclear D gene. The germline gives CDR1 SGHAT, CDR2 FQNNGV. The CDR3 is 15 amino acids. The V and J ends lost 0 bases and 9 bases respectively, with 15 bases between them. Full variable domain (missing parts from reference TRBV11-2 and TRBJ2-1): EAGVAQSPRYKIIEKRQSVAFWCNPISGHATLYWYQQILGQGPKLLIQFQNNGVVDDSQLPKDRFSAERLKGVDSTLKIQPAKLEDSAVYLCASSLDGQKVGEQFFGPGTRLTVL.